This T cell receptor (beta chain) was retrieved from a study of tumor-infiltrating lymphocytes in primary liver carcinoma. For the study at large: Patients underwent resection of primary liver carcinoma.

The V gene lost 6 bases and the J gene lost 7 bases, with 22 bases spanning the gap. Germline CDR1 reads SQVTM; CDR2 reads ANQGSEA. This CDR3 comprises 15 residues. This clonotype was seen repeatedly, ten times or more. RNA was extracted from whole blood without cell sorting, alongside germline DNA. TCR beta cDNA was prepared out of about 530 ng total RNA by means of a constant-region primer. Amplification in three nested multiplex PCR rounds with slightly modified ARM-PCR gave rise to TCR beta libraries. Primers for the first two PCR rounds were TRBV1-TRBV30 forward primers and a C-beta reverse primer (approximately 10 cycles per round). One entry per CDR3 protein, called by TCRdb with MiXCR from the multiplex PCR reads. The profile shows 300,000 to 400,000 distinct CDR3 sequences, around three fifths of them singletons.

The source is a middle-aged man with primary liver carcinoma and hepatitis B virus infection. The sample taken for sequencing was peripheral blood. V and J are TRBV29-1 and TRBJ2-1; possibly TRBD2 for D (6 bases). CDR3 region: CSVGRLDGAPNEQFF. CDR3 DNA: TGCAGCGTCGGAAGACTAGACGGGGCGCCAAATGAGCAGTTCTTC.